This T cell receptor (beta chain) was profiled in a study of early T cells in non-severe SARS-CoV-2 infection (dated by TCRdb to the early 2020s). Study-wide context: TCR sequencing used bulk RNA from unsorted whole blood, so alpha and beta chains could not be paired.

Note on this clonotype: Its target antigen remains unknown. No qualities accompany the bases; no much larger clone lies one base away.

Its CDR3 holds 16 amino acids, cysteine through phenylalanine. The sequence is cut down to CDR3 DNA, 48 bases in frame from base 1. Ends trimmed: V by 1 base, J by 4 bases; bases unmatched to a gene: 9. In the germline V gene, CDR1 corresponds to LGHNA and CDR2 to YNFKEQ. Receptors were amplified or captured by 5' RACE. Reads for this sample came from a NextSeq 500. In the TCR library protocol, unique molecular identifiers were attached to individual cDNA molecules to correct for PCR bias and sequencing error. Both TCR alpha and beta chains were sequenced, and tight co-correlation was observed between alpha and beta sequence abundances in each sample. In the paper's pipeline: Decombinator V4 was used to perform V gene, J gene and CDR3 annotation of TCR sequences. TCRs were defined as expanded if a significant change between any two time points was detected under a Poisson model with p below 0.0001. Abundances of TCRs were expressed as counts per million after normalisation to the total number of TCRs sequenced in each sample. TRAV1-2 paired with TRAJ12, TRAJ20 or TRAJ33 defined MAIT TCRs, while TRAV10 paired with TRAJ18 defined iNKT TCRs. VDJdb, accessed 1 November 2021, was searched for CMV, EBV and SARS-CoV-2 annotated TCRs, excluding TCRs annotated for multiple antigens. TCRdb passed the public sequencing reads through fastp at Q25 and MiXCR, retaining productive beta sequences. Entries are consolidated by CDR3 protein sequence, retaining the most common genes and DNA. These V and J calls originate from TCRdb's pipeline instead of the authors' own analysis. The sample data list 35,000 to 45,000 distinct CDR3 sequences, and less than 7.5% of these were observed just once. Of the sample, approximately 26% falls within the top ten clones.

Study-level results and caveats: VDJdb matching was skewed toward anti-spike CD8 responses and likely underestimated virus-specific expansions by missing private and CD4 specificities.

The study was a case-control design nested within a healthcare worker cohort in London, UK, with weekly nasopharyngeal swab PCR tests and blood sampling. Healthcare workers were recruited between 23 and 31 March 2020, during the week of the UK lockdown, and were followed weekly for up to about 16 weeks. This TCR derives from an adult who was a healthcare worker with PCR-confirmed SARS-CoV-2 infection or an uninfected control (not recorded which). The sequenced sample was whole blood, obtained at baseline. The sequence is built from TRBV4-2 and TRBJ2-7; TRBD2 aligns with 8 central bases. CDR3 reads: CASSQGSGRSVYEQYF. The bases read TGTGCCAGCAGCCAAGGGAGCGGGAGAAGTGTGTACGAGCAGTACTTC.